What follows describes a single TCR beta chain. The table lists this clonotype with a count of one. There is no known antigen for this receptor. No clone much larger than this one lies a single base away; base qualities are absent. These data belong to a study of human T cells and chemical hapten exposure (dated by TCRdb to the early 2020s). For context, the study as a whole: For sensitization, 2% DPC in acetone was applied to a 2 cm by 2 cm area of upper inner arm skin. Throughout the study period of around 24 weeks, patients also received therapeutic DPC doses to the scalp every week. Patch testing was done on the upper back using Finn chambers containing 0.01% DPC, and results were scored after 6 days according to International Contact Dermatitis Research Group standards. The patient cohort, mostly female, included alopecia areata with under or over 50% scalp involvement, alopecia totalis and alopecia universalis. Libraries were pooled for sequencing, and variation in per-sample TCR yields was attributed mainly to small differences in library volumes within the pool. Peripheral blood TCR repertoire changes were tracked in vivo in alopecia patients during primary and secondary sensitization to the hapten diphenylcyclopropenone (DPC). Blood was sampled from patients pre-sensitization (week 0) and at 2, 6 and about 24 weeks after DPC sensitization. Approximately 28 alopecia patients gave blood for TCR sequencing at one to four time points (pre-sensitization, 2, 6 and 24 weeks). The research as a whole found: DPC sensitization did not change how many TCRs were above 1 in 1000 frequency, and no evidence was found of alterations in global repertoire structure. Because all patients had alopecia, a presumed autoimmune disease, the immune response of the patients might differ from that of healthy individuals. Expanded TCRs formed significantly more large CDR3 similarity clusters than pre-sensitization or healthy control sets, consistent with antigen-driven responses. After repeated subsampling, changes were observed in the strength of the expansion versus patch-test correlation and in the threshold at which the correlation became significant. A positive correlation was found between the number of PT1 expanded TCRs and patch test score, with significance reached at thresholds 8, 16 and 32 but not 4.

The sample's time point label, in plain terms: patch test 1, 2 weeks after DPC sensitization. The treatment or condition label for this specimen denotes: therapeutic diphenylcyclopropenone sensitization with weekly scalp DPC. Blood at each patch-test visit was drawn before the patch test was applied. Eligible patients were aged 18 to 70, diagnosed with alopecia, deemed suitable for DPC therapy, and excluded if pregnant. Total RNA was isolated from unfractionated whole blood collected in Tempus Blood RNA tubes. Library generation was performed with RACE. Instrument on record: NextSeq 500. During library preparation, unique molecular identifiers were attached to individual cDNA molecules so that TCRs could be counted quantitatively and reproducibly. Each blood RNA sample was used to sequence both TCR alpha and TCR beta chains. The study's own analysis went as follows. The median number of TCRs per sample was over 85,000, ranging from roughly 23,224 to 690,600. V, J and CDR3 annotation of the TCR reads was performed with the Decombinator software suite. For the PS versus PT1 abundance plots, all samples were subsampled to the same number of TCRs (28,000). TCRs were defined as expanded if absent before sensitization and observed at least eight times at the 2-week time point. TCRdb trimmed the raw reads at Q25, called clones with MiXCR and kept productive beta chains. Entries are consolidated by CDR3 protein sequence, retaining the most common genes and DNA. The V and J calls, along with clone size, are taken from TCRdb and not from the paper's own processing. This sample lists about 120,000 distinct CDR3 sequences; roughly 13% were detected once. Of the sample, approximately 0.92% falls within the top ten clones.

This clonotype originated in a young man with alopecia areata. Some clones in this sample may be carry-over from other donors' samples. The sequencing here drew on whole blood, taken in connection with sensitization to the hapten diphenylcyclopropenone (DPC).

The sequenced DNA is TGTGCCAGCAGCTCCGTAGGGCCTGAGCAGTTCTTC. It translates to CASSSVGPEQFF. The chain employs TRBV9 and TRBJ2-1; the D segment cannot be called with confidence. From the cysteine through the phenylalanine, the CDR3 covers 12 amino acids. Here the CDR3 DNA is all that survives: 36 bases in frame from base 1. The germline V gene encodes CDR1 SGDLS and CDR2 YYNGEE. V is cut by 4 bases and J by 9 bases, and the space between the germline ends is 11 bases.